This is a list of T cell receptor beta chains from one sample in a study of T cell responses to AZD1222 COVID-19 vaccine. The repertoire was sequenced with immunoSEQ multiplex PCR; TCRdb's copy has only in-frame clones and lacks some. The sample includes some 170,000 clones, more than 85% of them seen just once. Sequencing used peripheral blood, obtained 28 days after the second AZD1222 dose. Every receptor here comes from an adult who received the AZD1222 COVID-19 vaccine. Each CDR3 is given with its conserved first and last residue. The D gene is left open where the match is weak. Size values are once, few and many counts, or a class for expanded clones, and some rows have none.

size	length	D	V	J	CDR3	DNA
-	13	-	TRBV3-1/TRBV3-2	TRBJ1-2	CASSQRQIHGYTF	TGTGCCAGCAGCCAGCGACAGATACATGGCTACACCTTC
-	14	-	TRBV18	TRBJ2-3	CASVEAGSTDTQYF	TGTGCCAGCGTTGAGGCGGGAAGCACAGATACGCAGTATTTT
-	15	TRBD2	TRBV6-5	TRBJ2-3	CASRLAGAGTDTQYF	TGTGCCAGCAGGCTAGCGGGAGCTGGGACAGATACGCAGTATTTT
-	13	-	TRBV2	TRBJ2-7	CASRAGESYEQYF	TGTGCCAGCAGGGCAGGGGAAAGCTACGAGCAGTACTTC
-	18	TRBD2	TRBV18	TRBJ2-1	CASSPLGHQRGSSNEQFF	TGTGCCAGCTCTCCTCTAGGCCACCAGCGGGGTTCCTCCAATGAGCAGTTCTTC
-	11	-	TRBV20-1	TRBJ1-2	CSATYDAGYTF	TGCAGTGCTACCTACGATGCTGGCTACACCTTC
-	15	TRBD2	TRBV19	TRBJ2-7	CASRMGLAGTYEQYF	TGTGCCAGTAGGATGGGTCTAGCGGGAACCTACGAGCAGTACTTC
-	14	-	TRBV6-5	TRBJ1-4	CASRLDRRDEKLFF	TGTGCCAGCAGACTGGACAGAAGAGATGAAAAACTGTTTTTT
-	18	-	TRBV4-2	TRBJ2-3	CASSQGTGPRQLRDTQYF	TGTGCCAGCAGCCAAGGGACTGGGCCCCGACAGTTGCGGGATACGCAGTATTTT
few	11	-	TRBV20-1	TRBJ1-2	CSAPTQSGYTF	TGCAGTGCTCCGACACAGTCTGGCTACACCTTC
-	15	TRBD1	TRBV5-1	TRBJ2-5	CASSSKTGRQETQYF	TGCGCCAGCAGCTCCAAGACAGGGCGACAAGAGACCCAGTACTTC
-	16	TRBD1	TRBV6-5	TRBJ1-2	CASSYWGQPSNYGYTF	TGTGCCAGCAGTTACTGGGGACAGCCGTCTAACTATGGCTACACCTTC
-	16	-	TRBV21-1	TRBJ2-3	CATAQVRGSGTDTQYF	TGTGCCACAGCCCAGGTCCGCGGGAGTGGTACAGATACGCAGTATTTT
-	13	-	TRBV12-3/TRBV12-4	TRBJ1-2	CASTFSGYYGYTF	TGTGCCAGCACCTTTTCGGGGTACTATGGCTACACCTTC
-	14	-	TRBV6-2/TRBV6-3	TRBJ1-2	CASSSGRGAYGYTF	TGTGCCAGCAGTTCCGGACGGGGGGCCTATGGCTACACCTTC
-	13	-	TRBV5-6	TRBJ1-2	CASSLEELYGYTF	TGTGCCAGCAGCTTGGAGGAACTCTATGGCTACACCTTC
-	16	TRBD1	TRBV5-6	TRBJ1-2	CASSQYMLQGANGYTF	TGTGCCAGCAGCCAGTACATGCTACAGGGGGCGAATGGCTACACCTTC
-	17	-	TRBV4-3	TRBJ2-2	CASSQDGQARGTGELFF	TGCGCCAGCAGCCAAGATGGACAGGCACGGGGGACCGGGGAGCTGTTTTTT
-	18	-	TRBV21-1	TRBJ2-3	CASSNWPGTVGGADTQYF	TGTGCCAGCAGCAATTGGCCCGGGACAGTCGGGGGGGCAGATACGCAGTATTTT
-	15	-	TRBV27	TRBJ2-2	CASKALGGNTGELFF	TGTGCCAGCAAGGCCCTGGGGGGCAACACCGGGGAGCTGTTTTTT
-	14	TRBD2	TRBV19	TRBJ2-5	CASSVLAGSETQYF	TGTGCCAGTAGTGTACTAGCGGGGTCAGAGACCCAGTACTTC
-	12	-	TRBV7-9	TRBJ1-5	CASSLGNQPQHF	TGTGCCAGCAGCTTAGGTAATCAGCCCCAGCATTTT
-	13	TRBD1	TRBV27	TRBJ2-7	CASSLQGAHEQYF	TGTGCCAGCAGCCTACAGGGGGCCCACGAGCAGTACTTC
-	13	-	TRBV27	TRBJ2-7	CASSRDGPYEQYF	TGTGCCAGCAGCAGGGACGGCCCCTACGAGCAGTACTTC
once	15	-	TRBV7-6	TRBJ2-6	CASSQVPSGANVLTF	TGTGCCAGCAGTCAGGTTCCCTCTGGGGCCAACGTCCTGACTTTC
-	14	-	TRBV13	TRBJ1-2	CASSLWVNPWGYTF	TGTGCCAGCAGCTTGTGGGTAAACCCTTGGGGCTACACCTTC